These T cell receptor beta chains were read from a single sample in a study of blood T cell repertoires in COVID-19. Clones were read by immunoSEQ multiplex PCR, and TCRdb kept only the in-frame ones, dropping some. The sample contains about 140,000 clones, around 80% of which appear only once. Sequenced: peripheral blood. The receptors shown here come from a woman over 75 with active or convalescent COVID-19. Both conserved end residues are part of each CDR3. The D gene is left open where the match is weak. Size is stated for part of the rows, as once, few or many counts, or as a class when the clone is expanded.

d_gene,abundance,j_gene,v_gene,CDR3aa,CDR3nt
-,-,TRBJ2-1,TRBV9,CASSVVGASYNEQFF,TGTGCCAGCAGCGTAGTGGGGGCCTCATACAATGAGCAGTTCTTC
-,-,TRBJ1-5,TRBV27,CASSPQGLGNQPQHF,TGTGCCAGCAGTCCGCAGGGGCTGGGGAATCAGCCCCAGCATTTT
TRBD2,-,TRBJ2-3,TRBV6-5,CASSYYRRGGTDTQYF,TGTGCCAGCAGTTACTATAGGCGGGGGGGGACAGATACGCAGTATTTT
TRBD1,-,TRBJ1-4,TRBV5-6,CASSQTGGVSNEKLFF,TGTGCCAGCAGCCAAACAGGGGGAGTGTCTAATGAAAAACTGTTTTTT
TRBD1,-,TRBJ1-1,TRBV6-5,CASSYDRTGWAFF,TGTGCCAGCAGTTACGATCGGACAGGGTGGGCTTTCTTT
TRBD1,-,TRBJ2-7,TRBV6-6,CASRDNGQAYEQYF,TGTGCCAGCAGGGACAATGGACAGGCCTACGAGCAGTACTTC
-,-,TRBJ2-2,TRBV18,CASSLRSGELFF,TGTGCCAGCTCACTCCGGTCTGGGGAGCTGTTTTTT
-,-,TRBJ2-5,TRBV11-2,CASTDAETQYF,TGTGCCAGCACCGATGCGGAGACCCAGTACTTC
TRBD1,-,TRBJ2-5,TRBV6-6,CASKKTGEQETQYF,TGTGCCAGCAAAAAGACAGGGGAGCAAGAGACCCAGTACTTC
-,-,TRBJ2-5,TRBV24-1,CATSDTKRTQYF,TGTGCCACCAGTGACACAAAGCGGACCCAGTACTTC
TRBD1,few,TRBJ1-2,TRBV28,CASSLQGARGYTF,TGTGCCAGCAGTCTACAGGGGGCGCGTGGCTACACCTTC
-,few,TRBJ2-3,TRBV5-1,CASSLQPAGNTQYF,TGCGCCAGCAGCTTGCAGCCGGCAGGCAATACGCAGTATTTT
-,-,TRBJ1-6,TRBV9,CASSVDGGNGSPLHF,TGTGCCAGCAGCGTAGACGGAGGGAACGGATCACCCCTCCACTTT
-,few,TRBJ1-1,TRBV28,CASRLPGNTEAFF,TGTGCCAGCAGACTCCCAGGGAACACTGAAGCTTTCTTT
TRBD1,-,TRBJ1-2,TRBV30,CAWSETTGTGRINYGYTF,TGTGCCTGGAGTGAAACAACCGGGACAGGGCGGATAAACTATGGCTACACCTTC
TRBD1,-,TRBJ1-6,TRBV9,CASSKGSRGQSPLHF,TGTGCCAGCAGTAAAGGTTCCAGGGGGCAATCACCCCTCCACTTT
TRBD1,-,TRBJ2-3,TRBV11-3,CASSTGDRGGDTQYF,TGTGCCAGCAGCACCGGGGACAGGGGAGGAGATACGCAGTATTTT